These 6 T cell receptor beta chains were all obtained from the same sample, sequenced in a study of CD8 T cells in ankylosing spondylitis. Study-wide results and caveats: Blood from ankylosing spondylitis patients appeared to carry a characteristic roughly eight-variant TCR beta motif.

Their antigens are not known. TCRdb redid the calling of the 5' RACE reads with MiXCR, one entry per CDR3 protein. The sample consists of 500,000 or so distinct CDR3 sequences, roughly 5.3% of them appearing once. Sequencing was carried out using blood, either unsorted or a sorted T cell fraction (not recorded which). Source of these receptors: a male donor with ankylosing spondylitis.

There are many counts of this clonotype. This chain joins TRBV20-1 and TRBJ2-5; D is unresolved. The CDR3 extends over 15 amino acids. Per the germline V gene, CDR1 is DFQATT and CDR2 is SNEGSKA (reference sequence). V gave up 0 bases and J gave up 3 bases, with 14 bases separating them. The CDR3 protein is CSARDALVLKETQYF. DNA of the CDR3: TGCAGTGCTAGAGATGCGCTTGTCCTCAAAGAGACCCAGTACTTC.

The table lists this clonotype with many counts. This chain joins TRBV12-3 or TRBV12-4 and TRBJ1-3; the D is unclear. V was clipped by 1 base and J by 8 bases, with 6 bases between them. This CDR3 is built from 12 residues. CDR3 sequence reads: CASSLVEHTIYF. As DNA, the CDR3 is TGTGCCAGCAGTTTAGTGGAACACACCATATATTTT.

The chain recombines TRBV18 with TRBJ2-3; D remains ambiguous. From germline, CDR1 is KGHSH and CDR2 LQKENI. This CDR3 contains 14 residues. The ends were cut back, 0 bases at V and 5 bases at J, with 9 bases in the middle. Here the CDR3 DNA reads TGTGCCAGCTCACCACCTAGTTATGAAGATACGCAGTATTTT. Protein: CASSPPSYEDTQYF.

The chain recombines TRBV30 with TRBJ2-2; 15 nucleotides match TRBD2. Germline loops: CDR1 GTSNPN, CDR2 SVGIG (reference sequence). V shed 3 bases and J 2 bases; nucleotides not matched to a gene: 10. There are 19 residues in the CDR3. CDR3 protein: CAWSLGTSGRRLNTGELFF. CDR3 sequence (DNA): TGTGCCTGGAGCTTGGGGACTAGCGGGAGGCGTCTAAACACCGGGGAGCTGTTTTTT.

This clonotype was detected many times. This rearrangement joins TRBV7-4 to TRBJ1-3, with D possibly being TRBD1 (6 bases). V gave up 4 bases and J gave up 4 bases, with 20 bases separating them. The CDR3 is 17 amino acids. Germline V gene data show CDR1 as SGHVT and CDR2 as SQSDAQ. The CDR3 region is CASSSRSTGTSGNTIYF. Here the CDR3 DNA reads TGTGCCAGCAGCTCAAGGAGCACAGGGACAAGCGGAAACACCATATATTTT.

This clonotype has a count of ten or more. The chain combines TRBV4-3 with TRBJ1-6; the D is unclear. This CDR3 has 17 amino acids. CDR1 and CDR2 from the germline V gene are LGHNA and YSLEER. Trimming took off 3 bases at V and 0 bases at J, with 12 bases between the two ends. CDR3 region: CASSQMSRSSYNSPLHF. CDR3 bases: TGCGCCAGCAGCCAGATGAGTCGGAGCTCCTATAATTCACCCCTCCACTTT.